The 32 T cell receptor beta chains presented below share a single source sample, sequenced in a study of T cell repertoires in cytomegalovirus infection. One entry per CDR3 protein, called by TCRdb with MiXCR from the reads. The sample lists hundreds of thousands of distinct CDR3 sequences, 35% to 45% occurring once. Input material: PBMCs. All receptors come from a human donor in good health (CMV status not recorded). Some clones in this sample may be carry-over from other donors' samples.

The chain employs TRBV19 and TRBJ1-2, with 9 bases aligning to TRBD1. V was pared by 8 bases and J by 5 bases, with 6 bases of the junction left unmatched. Per germline, CDR1 LNHDA and CDR2 SQIVND (reference sequence). This CDR3 contains 13 residues. The CDR3 is CASLDRGYYGYTF. The CDR3 DNA reads as TGTGCCAGTTTGGACAGGGGATATTATGGCTACACCTTC.

The chain carries TRBV9 and TRBJ2-3, with 9 bases aligning to TRBD2. J lost 2 bases, V lost 0 bases, and 1 base had no gene match. The CDR3 sequence is 15 residues long. CDR1 SGDLS and CDR2 YYNGEE come from the germline V gene. CDR3 in amino acids: CASSVAGLATDTQYF. DNA for the CDR3: TGTGCCAGCAGCGTAGCGGGACTAGCCACAGATACGCAGTATTTT.

The gene calls are TRBV12-3 or TRBV12-4 and TRBJ1-5; D is ambiguous. The V and J ends lost 3 bases and 6 bases respectively, with 9 bases between them. This CDR3 spans 13 amino acids. The CDR3: CASSFNWGQPQHF. CDR3 DNA sequence: TGTGCCAGCAGTTTCAATTGGGGTCAGCCCCAGCATTTT.

This clonotype has at least ten counts. The chain has TRBV7-2 and TRBJ1-1; 8 bases align to TRBD1. V trimming: 5 bases; J trimming: 6 bases; junction bases outside the gene matches: 8. Germline V CDR1 and CDR2: SGHTA, FQGNSA. This CDR3 is built from 14 residues. Here the CDR3 DNA reads TGTGCCAGCAGCCCCCAACAGGGGGGTCCTGAAGCTTTCTTT. Its protein product is CASSPQQGGPEAFF.

This clonotype was seen only a few times. V gene TRBV7-8 combines with J gene TRBJ1-1; possible D gene TRBD1, 6 bases. Germline V gene data show CDR1 as SGHVS and CDR2 as FQNEAQ. V lost 1 base to trimming and J lost 0 bases, with 12 bases between them. The CDR3 extends over 16 amino acids. The CDR3 spells CASSLGRGALNTEAFF. The CDR3 DNA is TGTGCCAGCAGCTTAGGACGGGGGGCATTGAACACTGAAGCTTTCTTT.

The sample holds a few counts of this clonotype. A much larger clone differs from this one at a single base, so this may be a read error. The chain couples TRBV7-2 to TRBJ1-6; TRBD1 agrees at 7 bases. The CDR3 consists of 16 residues. Germline V lookup: CDR1 SGHTA, CDR2 FQGNSA. With 6 bases clipped from V and 9 bases from J, the junction kept 14 bases outside the gene matches. CDR3 loop: CASRKTTGTVSSPLHF. DNA for the CDR3: TGTGCCAGCAGGAAAACCACCGGGACAGTTAGTTCACCCCTCCACTTT.

This sequence joins TRBV20-1 and TRBJ1-2; D is unresolved. The CDR3 runs 12 residues. In germline, CDR1 is DFQATT, CDR2 SNEGSKA (reference sequence). Trimming cost V 5 bases and J 4 bases, with 11 bases left between them. This CDR3 reads CSAAGVTYGYTF. DNA for the CDR3: TGCAGTGCTGCCGGGGTAACCTATGGCTACACCTTC.

Only one count was recorded for this clonotype. Here the CDR3 DNA reads TGTGCCAGCAACAGCGGGAGGCACTACGAGCAGTACTTC. Its translation is CASNSGRHYEQYF. J is TRBJ2-7 and V is TRBV7-9; 9 bases are a match to TRBD2. There are 13 residues in the CDR3. J was trimmed by 3 bases and V by 7 bases; bases with no gene match: 4. CDR1 and CDR2 from the germline V gene are SEHNR and FQNEAQ (reference sequence).

The chain employs TRBV29-1 and TRBJ2-1, with 12 bases that match TRBD2. Germline V gives CDR1 SQVTM, CDR2 ANQGSEA. Germline trimming cut 4 bases from V and 0 bases from J; bases unmatched to any gene: 10. This CDR3 is 18 amino acids long. The DNA for the CDR3 is TGCAGCGTTGGTGGGAGTCGGACTAGCGGGGCCTCCTACAATGAGCAGTTCTTC. This sequence encodes CSVGGSRTSGASYNEQFF.

J is TRBJ2-7 and V is TRBV12-3 or TRBV12-4; no reliable D call. The CDR3 loop spans 13 amino acids. Trimming took 8 bases from V and 3 from J, leaving 14 bases between them. CDR3 DNA: TGTGCCAGCTCCCCCCAGGCCAGCTACGAGCAGTACTTC. Its protein is CASSPQASYEQYF.

This clonotype came up a few times. The V and J genes are TRBV7-9 and TRBJ2-1; 10 bases line up with TRBD2. Per the germline V gene, CDR1 is SEHNR and CDR2 is FQNEAQ (reference sequence). Unmatched junction bases numbered 6, after V lost 5 bases and J lost 8 bases. The length of the CDR3 is 14 residues. The CDR3 spells CASSPAGGPYEQFF. The CDR3 coding sequence is TGTGCCAGCAGCCCAGCGGGGGGGCCCTATGAGCAGTTCTTC.

This chain connects TRBV29-1 to TRBJ1-1; D is perhaps TRBD1 (5 bases). The length of the CDR3 is 13 residues. Trimming shortened V by 7 bases and J by 2 bases, and 14 bases separated the two germline ends. CDR1 is SQVTM and CDR2 is ANQGSEA in the germline V gene. The CDR3 loop reads CSALFGGNTEAFF. DNA for the CDR3: TGCAGCGCCTTATTCGGGGGAAACACTGAAGCTTTCTTT.

This clonotype was counted at least ten times. The V and J genes are TRBV12-3 or TRBV12-4 and TRBJ1-2; D not resolved. The CDR3 contains 15 residues. V shed 5 bases and J shed 0 bases, with 13 bases lying between them. As DNA, the CDR3 is TGTGCCAGCAGTCCGACGACACCCCCTAACTATGGCTACACCTTC. It translates to CASSPTTPPNYGYTF.

Regarding this clonotype: This may come from a read error, since a much larger clone is one base off. V is TRBV6-6 and J is TRBJ1-5; 8 nucleotides agree with TRBD1. This CDR3 contains 15 residues. CDR1 is MNHNY, CDR2 SVGAGI, per germline (reference sequence). This CDR3 reads CASRGSGQGNQPQPF. The CDR3 DNA reads as TGTGCCAGCAGAGGGAGCGGACAGGGCAATCAGCCCCAGCCTTTT.

The rearrangement links TRBV6-2 or TRBV6-3 to TRBJ1-1; 8 nucleotides line up with TRBD1. V trimming: 0 bases; J trimming: 6 bases; junction bases outside the gene matches: 9. CDR1 and CDR2 from the germline V gene are MNHEY and SVGEGT. The CDR3 runs to 16 residues. The CDR3 loop reads CASSYSGGQGGAEAFF. The CDR3 DNA is TGTGCCAGCAGTTACTCAGGAGGACAGGGAGGTGCTGAAGCTTTCTTT.

This clonotype was detected ten times or more. The CDR3 reads CASSSWTSGGGEQYF. The DNA of the CDR3 is TGTGCCAGCAGTTCCTGGACTAGCGGAGGCGGCGAGCAGTACTTC. The V gene is TRBV12-3 or TRBV12-4, the J gene TRBJ2-7; TRBD2 aligns across 10 bases. V dropped 4 bases and J dropped 6; count of bases not matched to a gene: 9. The CDR3 sequence is 15 residues long.

This clonotype was seen ten or more times. This chain connects TRBV7-2 to TRBJ1-2; perhaps TRBD1 as D (5 bases). The ends were cut back, 5 bases at V and 9 bases at J, with 25 bases in the middle. The CDR3 loop spans 16 amino acids. Per germline, CDR1 SGHTA and CDR2 FQGNSA. The CDR3 is CASSPRGRRAPQSYTF. DNA for the CDR3: TGTGCCAGCAGCCCAAGGGGCCGCCGGGCACCGCAGAGCTACACCTTC.

A few counts support this clonotype. V and J are TRBV6-4 and TRBJ1-5; D possibly corresponds to TRBD1 (6 bases). Looked up from germline, CDR1 is MRHNA and CDR2 is SNTAGT. The CDR3 has 12 amino acids. Deletions cut 11 bases from V and 3 bases from J, with 11 bases between. The CDR3 region has the DNA TGTGCCGGAGGGGGACACAATCAGCCCCAGCATTTT. Encoded protein: CAGGGHNQPQHF.

V usage is TRBV28 and J usage is TRBJ1-1; D is possibly TRBD1 (5 bases). The CDR3 is 14 amino acids. Germline CDR1 MDHEN, CDR2 SYDVKM. V was trimmed by 3 bases and J by 5 bases, leaving 13 bases between them. CDR3 DNA: TGTGCCAGCAGTTTGAACGGGGGAAAAACTGAAGCTTTCTTT. Translating it yields CASSLNGGKTEAFF.

J is TRBJ2-5 and V is TRBV27; 8 positions agree with TRBD2. The CDR3 is made up of 16 amino acids. Germline CDR1 is MNHEY and CDR2 is SMNVEV (reference sequence). The trim removed 4 bases at V and 3 bases at J, leaving 10 bases unmatched. The CDR3 DNA sequence: TGTGCCAGCAGTTGGGCGGGAGGACGATATGAAGAGACCCAGTACTTC. Protein product: CASSWAGGRYEETQYF.

This clonotype occurred many times. The chain has TRBV7-9 and TRBJ2-5; D gene uncertain. Trimming removed 4 bases at V and 5 bases at J, with 8 bases between. Germline CDR1 is SEHNR and CDR2 is FQNEAQ (reference sequence). This CDR3 is built from 12 residues. In DNA, the CDR3 is TGTGCCAGCAGCTCAATGACGGAGACCCAGTACTTC. Encoded protein: CASSSMTETQYF.

There are a few counts of this clonotype. V usage is TRBV2 and J usage is TRBJ1-1; D is unclear. With 3 bases removed from V and 8 bases from J, the gap between germline ends came to 13 bases. The CDR3 contains 13 residues. In germline, CDR1 is SNHLY, CDR2 FYNNEI. Here the CDR3 DNA reads TGTGCCAGCAGTGAGGTGGGGAAGTCAGAAGCTTTCTTT. As protein: CASSEVGKSEAFF. The variable domain in full, with the rest retrieved from reference TRBV2 and TRBJ1-1, is EPEVTQTPSHQVTQMGQEVILRCVPISNHLYFYWYRQILGQKVEFLVSFYNNEISEKSEIFDDQFSVERPDGSNFTLKIRSTKLEDSAMYFCASSEVGKSEAFFGQGTRLTVV.

The gene calls are TRBV19 and TRBJ2-7, with 7 positions matching TRBD1. In germline, CDR1 is LNHDA, CDR2 SQIVND (reference sequence). The CDR3 consists of 15 residues. Losses at the gene ends were 5 bases for V and 3 bases for J; bases not matched to a gene: 10. The CDR3 sequence is CASSPRQGLCYEQYF. As DNA, the CDR3 is TGTGCCAGTAGTCCCCGACAGGGTCTGTGCTACGAGCAGTACTTC.

This clonotype showed up just a few times. J is TRBJ2-1 and V is TRBV6-2 or TRBV6-3; 8 nucleotides align to TRBD1. After removal of 6 bases from V and 5 bases from J, the junction contained 15 bases not matched to a gene. CDR3 length equals 17 residues. Germline lookup yields CDR1 MNHEY and CDR2 SVGEGT. The CDR3 coding sequence is TGTGCCAGCAGCCGACCCGGACAGGGTTTGTTCAACAATGAGCAGTTCTTC. This sequence encodes CASSRPGQGLFNNEQFF.

Remarks on this clonotype: A read error is possible here, since a much larger clone lies one base away. The chain uses TRBV7-2 and TRBJ2-7, with 13 bases lining up with TRBD2. This CDR3 has 19 amino acids. From germline, CDR1 is SGHTA and CDR2 FQGNSA. CDR3 sequence reads: CVSSLRGGLAGSSSYEQYF. The CDR3 region has the DNA TGTGTCAGCAGCTTGAGGGGGGGACTAGCGGGATCAAGCTCCTACGAGCAGTACTTC.

This clonotype was picked up a small number of times. The gene calls are TRBV7-8 and TRBJ1-4; D not certain. V was pared by 0 bases and J by 0 bases, with 8 bases between. Looked up from germline, CDR1 is SGHVS and CDR2 is FQNEAQ. This CDR3 contains 16 residues. CDR3 sequence: CASSLASLATNEKLFF. In nucleotides, the CDR3 is TGTGCCAGCAGCTTAGCAAGTCTTGCAACTAATGAAAAACTGTTTTTT. The variable domain in full, completed from reference TRBV7-8 and TRBJ1-4, reads GAGVSQSPRYKVAKRGQDVALRCDPISGHVSLFWYQQALGQGPEFLTYFQNEAQLDKSGLPSDRFFAERPEGSVSTLKIQRTQQEDSAVYLCASSLASLATNEKLFFGSGTQLSVL.

This clonotype was seen a handful of times. The chain combines TRBV12-3 or TRBV12-4 with TRBJ2-2; 7 bases align to TRBD1. This CDR3 has 16 residues. V was clipped by 5 bases and J by 5 bases; unmatched bases: 11. Written as DNA, the CDR3 is TGTGCCAGCAGTCCCATCCGCCCAGGGGGTACCGGGGAGCTGTTTTTT. This translates into CASSPIRPGGTGELFF.

The sample holds a few counts of this clonotype. This sequence joins TRBV6-6 and TRBJ2-2; D is uncertain. Per the germline V gene, CDR1 is MNHNY and CDR2 is SVGAGI (reference sequence). V was pared by 8 bases and J by 6 bases, with 7 bases between. The CDR3 extends over 11 amino acids. The CDR3 nucleotides read TGTGCCAGCGATTTTGCCGGGGAGCTGTTTTTT. The encoded protein is CASDFAGELFF.

The rearrangement uses TRBV5-8 and TRBJ1-6, with a weak D call TRBD1 (5 bases). Germline V gives CDR1 SGHTS, CDR2 YDEGEE. There are 13 residues in the CDR3. V was pared by 6 bases and J by 7 bases, with 11 bases between. This CDR3 reads CASMGRGNSPLHF. The CDR3 DNA is TGTGCCAGCATGGGACGGGGGAATTCACCCCTCCACTTT. The full variable domain, in which reference TRBV5-8 and TRBJ1-6 provide the parts outside the CDR3, is EAGVTQSPTHLIKTRGQQATLRCSPISGHTSVYWYQQALGLGLQFLLWYDEGEERNRGNFPPRFSGRQFPNYSSELNVNALELEDSALYLCASMGRGNSPLHFGNGTRLTVT.

The V call is TRBV5-4, the J call TRBJ1-2; D is ambiguous. With 0 bases removed from V and 7 bases from J, the gap between germline ends came to 4 bases. The CDR3 runs to 11 residues. Germline CDR1 and CDR2: SGHNT and YYREEE (reference sequence). CDR3 in amino acids: CASSLDSGYTF. The DNA for the CDR3 is TGTGCCAGCAGCTTGGACTCTGGCTACACCTTC.

This clonotype was observed at least ten times. The V gene is TRBV7-8, the J gene TRBJ2-5, with 8 bases that match TRBD1. The CDR3 is made up of 13 amino acids. Germline CDR1 SGHVS, CDR2 FQNEAQ. The V segment lost 5 bases and the J segment 4 bases; nucleotides outside the gene matches: 3. This chain's CDR3 is CASSRTGGETQYF. The CDR3 bases are TGTGCCAGCAGCCGCACAGGGGGAGAGACCCAGTACTTC. Full variable domain (remainder filled in from reference TRBV7-8 and TRBJ2-5): GAGVSQSPRYKVAKRGQDVALRCDPISGHVSLFWYQQALGQGPEFLTYFQNEAQLDKSGLPSDRFFAERPEGSVSTLKIQRTQQEDSAVYLCASSRTGGETQYFGPGTRLLVL.

The chain joins TRBV7-9 to TRBJ2-2, with D perhaps matching TRBD2 (6 bases). Trimming took 4 bases from V and 6 from J, leaving 12 bases between them. Germline V gene sequence: CDR1 SEHNR, CDR2 FQNEAQ (reference sequence). CDR3 length equals 14 residues. In DNA, the CDR3 is TGTGCCAGCAGCTCCTGGGACTTTGCCGGGGAGCTGTTTTTT. This sequence encodes CASSSWDFAGELFF.